A single sample gave rise to the 15 T cell receptor beta chains below, sequenced in a study of blood T cell repertoires in COVID-19. Repertoires were generated with immunoSEQ multiplex PCR, while TCRdb's copy carries only in-frame clones and drops some. The sample records about 230,000 clones, about 83% being singletons. Sequenced sample: peripheral blood. These receptors were collected from an elderly man with acute or convalescent COVID-19.

This chain links TRBV12-3 or TRBV12-4 with TRBJ2-3; unclear D gene. Trimming left V 3 bases short and J 6 bases short, with 10 bases between. The CDR3 sequence is 13 residues long. The CDR3 DNA follows: TGTGCCAGCAGTTTGCCCCCTATGGATACGCAGTATTTT. It codes for CASSLPPMDTQYF.

The genes are TRBV11-2 and TRBJ2-1; TRBD2 is a possible D gene (7 bases). With 3 bases removed from V and 8 bases from J, the gap between germline ends came to 14 bases. CDR1 is SGHAT and CDR2 is FQNNGV in the germline V gene. The CDR3 contains 14 residues. This CDR3 is CASSFVGGPDEQFF. The CDR3 coding sequence is TGTGCCAGCAGCTTCGTGGGGGGGCCCGATGAGCAGTTCTTC.

The chain links TRBV19 to TRBJ1-2; 9 bases agree with TRBD1. CDR1 LNHDA and CDR2 SQIVND come from the germline V gene (reference sequence). There are 16 residues in the CDR3. J gave up 4 bases and V 1 base, and 7 bases lay outside the gene matches. The CDR3 sequence: CASSIGTGGLIYGYTF. CDR3 in DNA: TGTGCCAGTAGTATAGGTACAGGGGGCCTAATCTATGGCTACACCTTC.

The rearrangement uses TRBV5-1 and TRBJ2-7; 9 positions match TRBD2. The ends lost 4 bases at V and 4 bases at J; junction bases unmatched: 3. The CDR3 covers 13 residues. The germline gives CDR1 SGHRS, CDR2 YFSETQ. The CDR3 spells CASSLAGRYEQYF. The DNA of the CDR3 is TGCGCCAGCAGCCTAGCGGGAAGATACGAGCAGTACTTC.

This chain uses TRBV7-3 with TRBJ2-2, with 9 bases aligning to TRBD1. The CDR3 consists of 16 residues. V gave up 5 bases and J gave up 5 bases; unmatched junction bases: 9. CDR1 SGHTA and CDR2 FQGTGA come from the germline V gene. CDR3 coding DNA: TGTGCCAGCAGCCCCCCCGGGACAGGGCATACCGGGGAGCTGTTTTTT. Amino acid sequence: CASSPPGTGHTGELFF.

This chain uses TRBV30 with TRBJ1-4, with D perhaps matching TRBD1 (6 bases). V dropped 3 bases and J dropped 5 bases, with 13 bases sitting between them. Germline V gene sequence: CDR1 GTSNPN, CDR2 SVGIG (reference sequence). The CDR3 is 14 amino acids. CDR3: CAWRQQGLNEKLFF. In DNA, the CDR3 is TGTGCCTGGAGACAACAGGGCCTCAATGAAAAACTGTTTTTT.

The V and J genes are TRBV3-1 (or the pseudogene TRBV3-2) and TRBJ1-5; weak D call: TRBD1 (5 bases). Trimming took 3 bases from V and 1 from J, leaving 7 bases between them. CDR3 length equals 14 residues. CDR1 is LGHDT, CDR2 YNNKEL, per germline (reference sequence). The CDR3 bases are TGTGCCAGCAGCCAGAGACAGAGCAATCAGCCCCAGCATTTT. Its protein is CASSQRQSNQPQHF.

This clone was seen just once. The J gene is TRBJ1-2, the V gene TRBV2; 8 bases agree with TRBD1. The germline V gene has CDR1 SNHLY and CDR2 FYNNEI. The ends lost 7 bases at V and 8 bases at J; junction bases unmatched: 12. The CDR3 consists of 14 residues. The CDR3 nucleotides read TGTGCCAGCACCCAACACCGGACAGGGCAGGGCTACACCTTC. It specifies CASTQHRTGQGYTF. The full variable domain, in which reference TRBV2 and TRBJ1-2 provide the parts outside the CDR3, is EPEVTQTPSHQVTQMGQEVILRCVPISNHLYFYWYRQILGQKVEFLVSFYNNEISEKSEIFDDQFSVERPDGSNFTLKIRSTKLEDSAMYFCASTQHRTGQGYTFGSGTRLTVV.

The rearrangement uses TRBV19 and TRBJ1-2; 10 bases match TRBD1. This CDR3 has 16 amino acids. Trimming at V came to 1 base and at J to 5 bases, leaving 7 bases not matched to a gene. CDR1 is LNHDA and CDR2 is SQIVND in the germline V gene (reference sequence). DNA for the CDR3: TGTGCCAGTAGTATAGCCCTTCGGGACAGGGGATATGGCTACACCTTC. It specifies CASSIALRDRGYGYTF.

The chain uses TRBV3-1 (or the pseudogene TRBV3-2) and TRBJ2-1; TRBD2 matches at 13 bases. The germline gives CDR1 LGHDT, CDR2 YNNKEL (reference sequence). Losses at the gene ends were 2 bases for V and 8 bases for J; bases not matched to a gene: 6. The CDR3 runs 16 residues. CDR3 in DNA: TGTGCCAGCAGCCAAAGGCGAGGGACTAGCGGGGATGAGCAGTTCTTC. As protein: CASSQRRGTSGDEQFF.

This clone was found once. This rearrangement joins TRBV4-2 to TRBJ2-3; 13 positions agree with TRBD2. With V trimmed by 4 bases and J by 3 bases, 7 bases remained unmatched. Germline V gene sequence: CDR1 LGHNA, CDR2 YNFKEQ. CDR3 length equals 17 residues. The CDR3 nucleotides read TGTGCCAGCAGCCCTACTAGCGGGGGGGCCAAGACAGATACGCAGTATTTT. It yields the protein CASSPTSGGAKTDTQYF.

The gene calls are TRBV5-1 and TRBJ2-3; maybe TRBD2 (6 bases). The CDR3 totals 16 residues. Germline V gene lookup returns CDR1 SGHRS and CDR2 YFSETQ. Trimming shortened V by 3 bases and J by 5 bases, and 19 bases separated the two germline ends. Here the CDR3 DNA reads TGCGCCAGCAGCTCCCCACAGCGGGCGGGAAAAGATACGCAGTATTTT. Residues: CASSSPQRAGKDTQYF.

This sequence joins TRBV19 and TRBJ1-1, with TRBD1 identical over 7 bases. The CDR3 totals 15 residues. Germline V gene data show CDR1 as LNHDA and CDR2 as SQIVND (reference sequence). The junction had 8 bases not matched to a gene; V was cut back by 6 bases and J by 1 base. The CDR3 DNA reads as TGTGCCAGTAGCCAAGGGACAGACTGGAACACTGAAGCTTTCTTT. It is translated as CASSQGTDWNTEAFF.

This clone came up a few times. The V call is TRBV28, the J call TRBJ1-3, with 11 bases matching TRBD1. Germline V gene data show CDR1 as MDHEN and CDR2 as SYDVKM. J lost 0 bases, V lost 7 bases, and 14 bases had no gene match. This CDR3 is 19 amino acids long. The CDR3 DNA is TGTGCCAGCACCGGTAATATCGGGGGGACAGGGGGCTCTGGAAACACCATATATTTT. Amino acids: CASTGNIGGTGGSGNTIYF.

J is TRBJ2-3 and V is TRBV19, with D possibly TRBD1 on 5 matching bases. The CDR3 loop spans 16 amino acids. V shed 1 base and J shed 0 bases, with 11 bases lying between them. Per the germline V gene, CDR1 is LNHDA and CDR2 is SQIVND (reference sequence). CDR3 amino acids: CASSIGGRRSTDTQYF. CDR3 in DNA: TGTGCCAGTAGTATAGGGGGCAGGCGGAGCACAGATACGCAGTATTTT. Full variable domain (outside the CDR3, taken from reference TRBV19 and TRBJ2-3): DGGITQSPKYLFRKEGQNVTLSCEQNLNHDAMYWYRQDPGQGLRLIYYSQIVNDFQKGDIAEGYSVSREKKESFPLTVTSAQKNPTAFYLCASSIGGRRSTDTQYFGPGTRLTVL.